A selection of T cell receptor beta chains follows, all from one sample in a study of lymphopenia after photon versus proton radiotherapy. Assay used: immunoSEQ multiplex PCR; TCRdb lists only in-frame clones, some missing. This repertoire shows 25,000 to 30,000 clones, about 87% found once; its top ten account for 47%. The sequencing here drew on peripheral blood, taken from a patient treated with proton-based radiotherapy. The source is a woman in her sixties or seventies with cholangiocarcinoma. Some clones in this sample may be carry-over from other donors' samples. Both conserved end residues are trimmed from each CDR3. The D gene is left open where the match is weak.

v_gene,d_gene,j_gene,CDR3aa
TRBV14,.,TRBJ2-7,ASSQLVPYEQY
TRBV18,TRBD1,TRBJ2-5,ASSPRDSQETQY
TRBV7-2,.,TRBJ2-1,ASSQIPAGPYNEQF
TRBV18,TRBD1,TRBJ2-7,ASSPTGTGAYEQY
TRBV28,.,TRBJ1-1,ASSLGTRPRIF
TRBV13,.,TRBJ2-7,ASSSNRVSYEQY
TRBV27,.,TRBJ2-5,ASSLYPVGETQY
TRBV5-5,.,TRBJ1-5,ASSLEGTRYSNQPQH
TRBV27,TRBD1,.,ASRRQGAYEQY
TRBV11-3,.,TRBJ2-1,ASSLDDSPLRLASENEQF
TRBV7-9,TRBD2,TRBJ2-7,ASSRGGEQY
TRBV18,.,TRBJ2-5,ASSTFEETQY
TRBV6-5,.,TRBJ1-1,ASSPRGAGNTEAF
TRBV27,.,TRBJ1-2,ASSTRAGLAYGYT
TRBV11-2,.,TRBJ2-7,ASSLGRDSYEQY
TRBV6-5,.,TRBJ1-5,ASRKPQH
TRBV5-1,TRBD2,TRBJ2-1,ASSLASAGDEQF
TRBV15,.,TRBJ2-5,ATSRETDQETQY
TRBV10-2,.,TRBJ1-2,ASRWDIYGYT
TRBV7-3,.,TRBJ2-7,ASSLAAGPYEQY
TRBV5-1,.,.,ASSSDAGASYEQY
TRBV27,TRBD1,TRBJ1-1,ASSQTGTEAF
TRBV18,.,TRBJ1-3,ASSTSGGYAGNTIY
TRBV7-5,.,TRBJ2-7,ASTQSGVAYEQY
TRBV27,.,TRBJ1-1,ASRSLGNTEAF
TRBV7-6,.,TRBJ2-1,ASSLVRGHPLAGELNEQF
TRBV27,TRBD2,TRBJ2-2,ASLAGAANTGELF
TRBV5-8,.,TRBJ1-1,ASSPKRGNTEAF
TRBV7-8,.,TRBJ1-5,ASSLASRGAWNQPQH
TRBV2,TRBD2,TRBJ2-1,ASKREGYNEQF
TRBV7-6,.,TRBJ1-1,ASSLDHEPDTEAF